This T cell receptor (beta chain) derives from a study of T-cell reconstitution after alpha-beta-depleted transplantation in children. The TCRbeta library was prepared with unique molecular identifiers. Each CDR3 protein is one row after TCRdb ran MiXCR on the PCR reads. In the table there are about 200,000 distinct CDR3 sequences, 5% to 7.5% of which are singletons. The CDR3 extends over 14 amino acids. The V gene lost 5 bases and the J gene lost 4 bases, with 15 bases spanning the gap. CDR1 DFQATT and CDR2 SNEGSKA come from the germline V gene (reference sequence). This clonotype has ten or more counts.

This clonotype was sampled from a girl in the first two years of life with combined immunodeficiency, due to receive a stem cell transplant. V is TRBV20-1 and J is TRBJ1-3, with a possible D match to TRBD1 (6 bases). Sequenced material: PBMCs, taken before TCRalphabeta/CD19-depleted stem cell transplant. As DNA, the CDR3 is TGCAGTGCTCATACAGGGAATGAGGGAAACACCATATATTTT. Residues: CSAHTGNEGNTIYF.